The 30 T cell receptor beta chains presented below share a single source sample, sequenced in a study of T cell repertoires in cytomegalovirus infection. TCRdb itself ran the reads through MiXCR, one entry per CDR3 protein. In the table there are some 400,000 distinct CDR3 sequences, approximately 33% of which are singletons. Sequenced: PBMCs. The receptors were sampled from a human donor in good health (CMV status not recorded). Some clones in this sample may be carry-over from other donors' samples.

This clonotype was recorded many times. The chain has TRBV7-2 and TRBJ1-1; D remains unclear. In germline, CDR1 is SGHTA, CDR2 FQGNSA. The length of the CDR3 is 13 residues. Trimming shortened V by 6 bases and J by 0 bases, and 8 bases separated the two germline ends. For the CDR3, the DNA is TGTGCCAGCAGAATGTCTATGAACACTGAAGCTTTCTTT. Translation: CASRMSMNTEAFF.

This clonotype was detected only a few times. This chain uses TRBV2 with TRBJ2-7; a possible D gene is TRBD2 (6 bases). From germline, CDR1 is SNHLY and CDR2 FYNNEI. This CDR3 region has 15 residues. Trimming took 0 bases from V and 4 from J, leaving 13 bases between them. The CDR3 region has the DNA TGTGCCAGCAGTGAAGCAGGCGGGGCGCAGTACGAGCAGTACTTC. Protein sequence: CASSEAGGAQYEQYF.

The sample holds a few counts of this clonotype. The rearrangement links TRBV20-1 to TRBJ2-6, with D possibly being TRBD1 (6 bases). The CDR3 length is 17 residues. V gave up 0 bases and J gave up 2 bases, with 14 bases separating them. The germline gives CDR1 DFQATT, CDR2 SNEGSKA (reference sequence). CDR3 DNA sequence: TGCAGTGCTAGAGATTGGGGCAGGGGCACTGGGGCCAACGTCCTGACTTTC. Its protein product is CSARDWGRGTGANVLTF.

This clonotype was picked up a small number of times. This rearrangement joins TRBV7-8 to TRBJ1-2, with D possibly TRBD1 on 6 matching bases. V gave up 1 base and J gave up 7 bases, with 16 bases separating them. This CDR3 has 15 residues. The germline V gene encodes CDR1 SGHVS and CDR2 FQNEAQ. CDR3 coding DNA: TGTGCCAGCAGCTTAGATGAAGGCAGGGGTGGTGGCTACACCTTC. Protein: CASSLDEGRGGGYTF.

In DNA form, the CDR3 reads TGTGCCAGCAGCTTCTTGAGGGAGACCCAGTACTTC. This gives the protein CASSFLRETQYF. V usage is TRBV7-2 and J usage is TRBJ2-5, with D hard to call. V shed 3 bases and J shed 5 bases, with 7 bases lying between them. Germline V lookup: CDR1 SGHTA, CDR2 FQGNSA. The CDR3 is 12 residues long.

This clonotype was seen only once. The chain joins TRBV14 to TRBJ2-1; a possible D gene is TRBD1 (6 bases). The germline gives CDR1 SGHDN, CDR2 FVKESK. Trimming stripped 4 bases from V and 9 bases from J, with 16 bases between. This CDR3 is built from 14 residues. CDR3 nucleotides: TGTGCCAGCAGCCCCCAAAGGAACAGGGCTGAGCAGTTCTTC. Amino acid sequence: CASSPQRNRAEQFF.

The rearrangement joins TRBV30 to TRBJ1-1, with 7 bases lining up with TRBD1. Germline loops: CDR1 GTSNPN, CDR2 SVGIG (reference sequence). The CDR3 totals 12 residues. V dropped 4 bases and J dropped 11; count of bases not matched to a gene: 10. The CDR3 DNA reads TGTGCCTGGACGCGAGGGGGCTTACGTGCTTTCTTT. Translation: CAWTRGGLRAFF.

V usage is TRBV20-1 and J usage is TRBJ2-1; D not resolved. Trimming removed 6 bases at V and 7 bases at J, with 7 bases between. The CDR3 spans 10 residues. The germline CDR1 and CDR2 sequences are DFQATT and SNEGSKA (reference sequence). The DNA of the CDR3 is TGCAGTGCCTGGTGGAATGAGCAGTTCTTC. Its protein is CSAWWNEQFF.

The chain is built from TRBV6-1 and TRBJ2-7; TRBD1 matches at 10 bases. Germline loops: CDR1 MNHNS, CDR2 SASEGT. Unmatched junction bases numbered 6, after V lost 4 bases and J lost 3 bases. The CDR3 covers 15 residues. The CDR3 protein is CASSAGTGALYEQYF. The CDR3 DNA reads TGTGCCAGCAGTGCAGGGACAGGGGCCCTCTACGAGCAGTACTTC.

This clonotype came up many times. V usage is TRBV7-2 and J usage is TRBJ1-1; D is undetermined. The CDR3 is 14 amino acids. Germline assignment: CDR1 SGHTA and CDR2 FQGNSA. Trimming stripped 8 bases from V and 0 bases from J, with 13 bases between. The CDR3 DNA reads as TGTGCCAGCCGGACCGGGCTCATGAACACTGAAGCTTTCTTT. Its protein is CASRTGLMNTEAFF.

This clonotype was seen a handful of times. The chain uses TRBV2 and TRBJ1-1, with D possibly matching TRBD1 (5 bases). V lost 7 bases to trimming and J lost 0 bases, with 15 bases between them. The CDR3 covers 15 residues. Germline values: CDR1 SNHLY, CDR2 FYNNEI. CDR3 sequence: CASTADRSMNTEAFF. For the CDR3, the DNA is TGTGCCAGCACTGCTGACAGATCTATGAACACTGAAGCTTTCTTT.

The chain couples TRBV30 to TRBJ1-6; weak D call: TRBD1 (6 bases). The germline V and J ends were trimmed by 0 bases and 5 bases, with 8 bases remaining between them. Germline CDR1 is GTSNPN and CDR2 is SVGIG (reference sequence). This CDR3 spans 14 amino acids. Here the CDR3 reads CAWSVNRDNSPLHF. CDR3 nucleotide sequence: TGTGCCTGGAGTGTAAACAGGGATAATTCACCCCTCCACTTT. The full variable domain, its missing parts supplied by reference TRBV30 and TRBJ1-6, is SQTIHQWPATLVQPVGSPLSLECTVEGTSNPNLYWYRQAAGRGLQLLFYSVGIGQISSEVPQNLSASRPQDRQFILSSKKLLLSDSGFYLCAWSVNRDNSPLHFGNGTRLTVT.

This clonotype was seen repeatedly, ten times or more. The gene calls are TRBV7-2 and TRBJ1-5; the match to TRBD1 covers 11 bases. The J segment lost 4 bases and the V segment lost 5 bases, leaving 7 bases of the junction unmatched. Germline V gene data show CDR1 as SGHTA and CDR2 as FQGNSA. The CDR3 covers 16 residues. CDR3 amino acids: CASSEDRGLGNQPQHF. In DNA, the CDR3 is TGTGCCAGCAGCGAGGACAGGGGGCTAGGTAATCAGCCCCAGCATTTT.

The CDR3 region has the DNA TGTGCCAACCCCCCCCCCGGGACAGTAAGCTACGAGCAGTACTTC. Encoded protein: CANPPPGTVSYEQYF. The V gene is TRBV27, the J gene TRBJ2-7; the match to TRBD1 covers 7 bases. V lost 10 bases to trimming and J lost 3 bases; unmatched junction nucleotides: 15. Germline CDR1 and CDR2: MNHEY and SMNVEV (reference sequence). This CDR3 is built from 15 residues.

This clonotype showed up many times. The chain links TRBV20-1 to TRBJ2-5, with 8 bases fitting TRBD1. V gave up 4 bases and J gave up 4 bases; unmatched junction bases: 8. CDR1 and CDR2 (germline): DFQATT, SNEGSKA (reference sequence). This CDR3 comprises 14 residues. The DNA of the CDR3 is TGCAGTGCTAAGACAGGGGAAGTAATAGAGACCCAGTACTTC. It specifies CSAKTGEVIETQYF.

This clonotype showed up just once. V and J are TRBV7-3 and TRBJ2-2; D not resolved. From germline, CDR1 is SGHTA and CDR2 FQGTGA. Trimming took off 5 bases at V and 5 bases at J, with 15 bases between the two ends. This CDR3 comprises 15 residues. CDR3 nucleotides: TGTGCCAGCAGCCCCTCGGCGCCCGAGACCGGGGAGCTGTTTTTT. It is translated as CASSPSAPETGELFF.

This rearrangement joins TRBV5-4 to TRBJ1-1; D perhaps matches TRBD1 (6 bases). Germline V gene data show CDR1 as SGHNT and CDR2 as YYREEE (reference sequence). CDR3 length equals 16 residues. Trimming pared 0 bases from V and 0 bases from J, leaving 12 bases between. The CDR3 DNA sequence: TGTGCCAGCAGCTTGGGGGGGGCAGGGGTGAACACTGAAGCTTTCTTT. Translated, it gives CASSLGGAGVNTEAFF.

In its sample, this clonotype was seen a few times. The V gene is TRBV12-3 or TRBV12-4, the J gene TRBJ2-1; 9 bases match TRBD1. V dropped 5 bases and J dropped 3; count of bases not matched to a gene: 8. CDR3 size: 16 residues. The DNA of the CDR3 is TGTGCCAGCAGTCCCGGGACAGGGCTCGTCTACAATGAGCAGTTCTTC. Its protein is CASSPGTGLVYNEQFF.

The rearrangement uses TRBV6-2 or TRBV6-3 and TRBJ2-3; unclear D gene. Trimming stripped 4 bases from V and 1 base from J, with 12 bases between. Germline assignment: CDR1 MNHEY and CDR2 SVGEGT. This CDR3 is built from 15 residues. Here the CDR3 reads CASSFFRGGTDTQYF. CDR3 in DNA: TGTGCCAGCAGTTTCTTCCGCGGAGGCACAGATACGCAGTATTTT.

The rearrangement joins TRBV6-2 or TRBV6-3 to TRBJ1-2, with TRBD1 as a possible D gene (5 bases). This CDR3 spans 12 amino acids. Germline CDR1 is MNHEY and CDR2 is SVGEGT. The ends were cut back, 9 bases at V and 2 bases at J, with 10 bases in the middle. The CDR3 protein is CASWGVNYGYTF. The CDR3 bases are TGTGCCAGTTGGGGGGTCAACTATGGCTACACCTTC.

The CDR3 bases are TGTGCCAGCAGCCTGGCGGGCGAAGCTTTCTTT. Amino acid sequence: CASSLAGEAFF. This sequence joins TRBV14 and TRBJ1-1, with D unresolved. There are 11 residues in the CDR3. From germline, CDR1 is SGHDN and CDR2 FVKESK. V dropped 4 bases and J dropped 8 bases, with 8 bases sitting between them.

The chain recombines TRBV9 with TRBJ1-3; no reliable D call. The CDR3 sequence is 15 residues long. Germline assignment: CDR1 SGDLS and CDR2 YYNGEE. V dropped 3 bases and J dropped 4 bases, with 14 bases sitting between them. The CDR3 loop reads CASSGSERRGNTIYF. In DNA form, the CDR3 reads TGTGCCAGCAGCGGTAGCGAACGGCGAGGAAACACCATATATTTT.

This clonotype was seen repeatedly, ten times or more. This chain connects TRBV11-2 to TRBJ2-1; D is possibly TRBD1 (6 bases). Trimming removed 3 bases from V and 2 bases from J, with 8 bases in between. Germline V CDR1 and CDR2: SGHAT, FQNNGV. The CDR3 length is 14 residues. The CDR3 region is CASSLGTPYNEQFF. The CDR3 DNA reads TGTGCCAGCAGCTTGGGGACACCCTACAATGAGCAGTTCTTC.

Only a few counts were recorded for this clonotype. The V and J genes are TRBV6-2 or TRBV6-3 and TRBJ1-5; 10 bases align to TRBD1. This CDR3 spans 15 amino acids. V lost 6 bases to trimming and J lost 4 bases; unmatched junction nucleotides: 6. Germline CDR1 is MNHEY and CDR2 is SVGEGT. The CDR3 sequence is CASSDRGLGNQPQHF. The CDR3 DNA sequence: TGTGCCAGCAGCGACAGGGGGCTAGGTAATCAGCCCCAGCATTTT.

This clonotype was counted between two and nine times. The chain joins TRBV7-6 to TRBJ2-3; 9 nucleotides align to TRBD1. The J segment lost 2 bases and the V segment lost 5 bases, leaving 8 bases of the junction unmatched. This CDR3 is 16 amino acids long. Germline V gene data show CDR1 as SGHVS and CDR2 as FNYEAQ. For the CDR3, the DNA is TGTGCCAGCAGCCAAACGACAGGGGGTTACACAGATACGCAGTATTTT. It yields the protein CASSQTTGGYTDTQYF.

This rearrangement joins TRBV6-5 to TRBJ1-1; D not resolved. From germline, CDR1 is MNHEY and CDR2 SVGAGI. Deletions cut 7 bases from V and 2 bases from J, with 20 bases between. The CDR3 consists of 16 residues. DNA of the CDR3: TGTGCCAGCACCTTGGTGGGTAACTCCGCTAACACTGAAGCTTTCTTT. It specifies CASTLVGNSANTEAFF.

This clonotype was observed once. The chain links TRBV7-2 to TRBJ2-3; maybe TRBD2 (6 bases). CDR3 length: 16 residues. CDR1 SGHTA and CDR2 FQGNSA come from the germline V gene. Trimming took 1 base from V and 15 from J, leaving 26 bases between them. CDR3 residues: CASSLGLVGSTDTLYF. CDR3 sequence (DNA): TGTGCCAGCAGCTTAGGACTAGTGGGGAGCACAGATACGCTTTATTTT.

This clonotype was picked up many times. The chain carries TRBV12-3 or TRBV12-4 and TRBJ2-4, with 9 bases matching TRBD1. This CDR3 spans 15 amino acids. Unmatched junction bases numbered 2, after V lost 5 bases and J lost 0 bases. Here the CDR3 DNA reads TGTGCCAGCAGTGGACAGGGGTCAGCCAAAAACATTCAGTACTTC. Translated: CASSGQGSAKNIQYF.

CDR3 DNA sequence: TGTGCCAGCAATCGGGACAGAATGAACACTGAAGCTTTCTTT. It is translated as CASNRDRMNTEAFF. This chain uses TRBV6-6 with TRBJ1-1, with 7 positions matching TRBD1. The CDR3 has 14 amino acids. Germline CDR1 reads MNHNY; CDR2 reads SVGAGI (reference sequence). V dropped 7 bases and J dropped 0; count of bases not matched to a gene: 5.

This clonotype was detected a few times. The gene calls are TRBV6-2 or TRBV6-3 and TRBJ2-1, with D possibly being TRBD2 (6 bases). CDR1 and CDR2 from the germline V gene are MNHEY and SVGEGT. V lost 6 bases to trimming and J lost 4 bases, with 22 bases between them. This CDR3 has 17 amino acids. DNA of the CDR3: TGTGCCAGCAGACCCCATGGGGATGGACTAAATTACAATGAGCAGTTCTTC. It encodes CASRPHGDGLNYNEQFF.